Listed below are T cell receptor beta chains from one sample, sequenced in a study of T cell responses to AZD1222 COVID-19 vaccine. This table comes from immunoSEQ multiplex PCR, and its TCRdb copy is limited to in-frame clones, with some not included. This sample yields roughly 150,000 clones, of which 90% to 95% are seen a single time; approximately 1.2% belongs to the top ten. Sample: peripheral blood, taken 28 days after the second AZD1222 dose. All receptors come from an adult who received the AZD1222 COVID-19 vaccine. The CDR3 runs from the conserved cysteine through the conserved F or W. The D gene is left open where the match is weak. Rows may omit the clone size; those that give it use once, few, many or a size class.

clone size | D gene | J gene | V gene | CDR3 DNA | CDR3 protein
once | NA | TRBJ2-1 | TRBV2 | TGTGCCAGCAGTGAAGCTAGCCTCGGCAATGAGCAGTTCTTC | CASSEASLGNEQFF
NA | NA | TRBJ1-5 | TRBV10-3 | TGTGCCATCAGTGAGTCAGGGGGAGATCAGCCCCAGCATTTT | CAISESGGDQPQHF
NA | NA | TRBJ1-5 | TRBV9 | TGTGCCAGCAGCCTTGACCCCGGTGATCAGCCCCAGCATTTT | CASSLDPGDQPQHF
NA | NA | TRBJ2-1 | TRBV7-7 | TGTGCCAGCAGCTCCCGTTCGGACTCCTACAATGAGCAGTTCTTC | CASSSRSDSYNEQFF
NA | TRBD2 | TRBJ2-1 | TRBV5-4 | TGTGCCAGCAGCTGGGAGGGGCAGAATTACAATGAGCAGTTCTTC | CASSWEGQNYNEQFF
NA | NA | TRBJ1-2 | TRBV10-3 | TGTGCCATCAGTGAGTCAAGGAGTAACTATGGCTACACCTTC | CAISESRSNYGYTF
NA | NA | TRBJ1-3 | TRBV5-5 | TGTGCCAGCAGCTCAAGAGACTCTGGAAACACCATATATTTT | CASSSRDSGNTIYF
NA | TRBD2 | TRBJ2-7 | TRBV19 | TGTGCCAGTAGTATCCGCCCTACTAGCGGGTGGTACGAGCAGTACTTC | CASSIRPTSGWYEQYF
NA | TRBD2 | TRBJ2-2 | TRBV9 | TGTGCCAGCAGCGTACTAGCGGGGGCAACCGGGGAGCTGTTTTTT | CASSVLAGATGELFF
NA | TRBD1 | TRBJ1-2 | TRBV27 | TGTGCCAGCAGTTACGGACAGGGACTGAACTATGGCTACACCTTC | CASSYGQGLNYGYTF
NA | TRBD2 | TRBJ2-1 | TRBV7-3 | TGTGCCAGCAGCCCACGCGGGGGGTCGAATTACAATGAGCAGTTCTTC | CASSPRGGSNYNEQFF
NA | TRBD1 | TRBJ1-2 | TRBV3-1/TRBV3-2 | TGTGCCAGCAGCCGACAGGGATCATCAAATGGCTACACCTTC | CASSRQGSSNGYTF
NA | TRBD1 | TRBJ2-5 | TRBV11-2 | TGTGCCAGCAGCCCCCGTATCCCGGGACAGGGTTTTCTTGAGACCCAGTACTTC | CASSPRIPGQGFLETQYF
NA | NA | TRBJ2-6 | TRBV18 | TGTGCCAGCTCACCAGGGAAAGCTGGGGCCAACGTCCTGACTTTC | CASSPGKAGANVLTF
NA | NA | TRBJ1-3 | TRBV4-1 | TGCGCCAGCAGCCAAGATCGGGGGGCAGGAAACACCATATATTTT | CASSQDRGAGNTIYF
NA | NA | TRBJ1-1 | TRBV27 | TGTGCCAGCAGTTTAGGGGGTAGGGCTGACGCTTTCTTT | CASSLGGRADAFF
NA | NA | TRBJ1-1 | TRBV2 | TGTGCCAGCAGAGGGGAAACAAACACTGAAGCTTTCTTT | CASRGETNTEAFF
NA | TRBD1 | TRBJ2-3 | TRBV28 | TGTGCCAGCAGTGAAGAGGGACAGGGGGTGTCAGATACGCAGTATTTT | CASSEEGQGVSDTQYF
NA | TRBD2 | TRBJ2-5 | TRBV5-1 | TGCGCCAGCAGCTTGGCGGGAGGGGAGACCCAGTACTTC | CASSLAGGETQYF
NA | NA | TRBJ2-2 | TRBV7-6 | TGTGCCAGCAGCTTAGGCGTGGGGCCGGGTTCGAACACCGGGGAGCTGTTTTTT | CASSLGVGPGSNTGELFF
few | NA | TRBJ1-4 | TRBV5-6 | TGTGCCAGCAGCTTGGAGGCTAATGAAAAACTGTTTTTT | CASSLEANEKLFF
NA | NA | TRBJ1-1 | TRBV5-1 | TGCGCCAGCAGCTTGGAACCGCCCGCTAGGAACACTGAAGCTTTCTTT | CASSLEPPARNTEAFF
NA | NA | TRBJ1-5 | TRBV4-3 | TGCGCCAGCAGCCAATTCGAGGATCAGCCCCAGCATTTT | CASSQFEDQPQHF
NA | TRBD1 | TRBJ2-7 | TRBV9 | TGTGCCAGCAGTGGACAGGGGGTTGGCTACGAGCAGTACTTC | CASSGQGVGYEQYF
NA | TRBD1 | TRBJ1-3 | TRBV29-1 | TGCAGCGTTGAACCTACAGGGGCTGGAAACACCATATATTTT | CSVEPTGAGNTIYF
NA | NA | TRBJ2-1 | TRBV27 | TGTGCCAGCAGTTTAACGGCACACCTAGTAGATGAGCAGTTCTTC | CASSLTAHLVDEQFF
NA | TRBD2 | TRBJ2-5 | TRBV2 | TGTGCCAGCAGTGAAGATAGGACTAGCGGGGGCCTGACGGCAGAGACCCAGTACTTC | CASSEDRTSGGLTAETQYF